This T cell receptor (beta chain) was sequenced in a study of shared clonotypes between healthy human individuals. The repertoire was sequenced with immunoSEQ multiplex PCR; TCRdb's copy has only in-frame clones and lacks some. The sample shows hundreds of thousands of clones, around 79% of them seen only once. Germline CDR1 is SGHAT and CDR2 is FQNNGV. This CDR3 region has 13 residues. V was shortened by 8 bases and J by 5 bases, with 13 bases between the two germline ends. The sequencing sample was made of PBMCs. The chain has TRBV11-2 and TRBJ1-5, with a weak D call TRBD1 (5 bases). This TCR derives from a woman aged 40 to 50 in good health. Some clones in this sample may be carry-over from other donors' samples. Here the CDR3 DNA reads TGTGCCAGCTCCTGGACACCCGATCAGCCCCAGCATTTT. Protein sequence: CASSWTPDQPQHF.